Given below is one T cell receptor beta chain in context. The CDR3 has 17 residues. The V end lost 1 base, the J end lost 2 bases, and 16 bases lay between the germline ends. Germline lookup yields CDR1 LGHNA and CDR2 YNFKEQ. One entry per CDR3 protein, called by TCRdb with MiXCR from the RT-PCR reads. The data hold about 230,000 distinct CDR3 sequences, with approximately 14% observed a single time. The data originate from a study of patients and donors after allogeneic stem cell transplantation. The TCR was taken from a human donor who was either an allogeneic HSCT recipient or a stem cell or donor lymphocyte infusion donor (not recorded which). It is not recorded whose cells these are; they may come from a transplant donor. Sequenced input: blood, either unsorted or a sorted T cell fraction (not recorded which). The V and J genes are TRBV4-2 and TRBJ2-3; the D call may be TRBD1 or TRBD2 (5 bases each). The CDR3 DNA follows: TGTGCCAGCAGCCAAGCCCCCGGAAGCGGACACACAGATACGCAGTATTTT. Protein sequence: CASSQAPGSGHTDTQYF.